This T cell receptor beta chain is from a study of T cell changes during pregnancy in multiple sclerosis. This clone was detected only a few times. Method: immunoSEQ multiplex PCR; TCRdb's copy keeps in-frame clones and lacks some. The sample shows around 42,000 clones, about 87% of them seen only once. This receptor was identified in a female donor in good health, enrolled as a control in a pregnancy study. Sequenced here: peripheral blood, sampled in the first trimester of pregnancy.

CDR3 sequence: CARSRGGDGNQPQHF. CDR3 nucleotide sequence: TGTGCCAGAAGCCGAGGCGGGGATGGCAATCAGCCCCAGCATTTT. The V gene is TRBV5-3, the J gene TRBJ1-5; no clear D. TRBV5-3 is assigned to the ORF class and has an uncertain function. The CDR3 is 15 residues long. The germline V and J ends were trimmed by 4 bases and 2 bases, with 13 bases remaining between them.